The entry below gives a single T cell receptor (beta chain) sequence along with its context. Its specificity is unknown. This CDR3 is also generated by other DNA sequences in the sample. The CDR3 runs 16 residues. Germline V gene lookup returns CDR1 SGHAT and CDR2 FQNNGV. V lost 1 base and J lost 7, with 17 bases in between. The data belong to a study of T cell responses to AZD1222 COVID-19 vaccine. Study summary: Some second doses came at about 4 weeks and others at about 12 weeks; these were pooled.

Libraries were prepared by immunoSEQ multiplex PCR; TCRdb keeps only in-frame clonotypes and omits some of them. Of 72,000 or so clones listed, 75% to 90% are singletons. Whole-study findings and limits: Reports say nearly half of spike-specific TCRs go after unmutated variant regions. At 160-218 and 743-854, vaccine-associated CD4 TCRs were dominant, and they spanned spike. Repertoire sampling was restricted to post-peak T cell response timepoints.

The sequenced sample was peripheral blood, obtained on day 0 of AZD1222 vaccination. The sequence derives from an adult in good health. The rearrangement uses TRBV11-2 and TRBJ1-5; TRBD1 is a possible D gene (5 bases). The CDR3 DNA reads TGTGCCAGCAGCTTAGCACCTACCGGGGGGGGGCAGCCCCAGCATTTT. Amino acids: CASSLAPTGGGQPQHF.